This T cell receptor beta chain was found in a study of identical twins. The study's findings and limits: The abundant beta clonotypes from cord blood had fewer insertions, and memory repertoires had none of this. For zero-insertion analyses, partial confounding could come from invariant MAIT and iNKT cells.

In its sample, this clonotype was seen a few times. What it binds is not known. The CDR3 totals 16 residues. Germline assignment: CDR1 MNHEY and CDR2 SMNVEV (reference sequence). Each cDNA held unique molecular identifiers, and template switching gave it a universal primer site. TCRdb used MiXCR to reprocess the 5' RACE reads, holding one entry per CDR3 protein. Among around 690,000 distinct CDR3 sequences listed, around 21% were seen once. These records were also assigned to another study, of T cells expressing NK-cell markers. From that study: Researchers report these clonotypes also headed the CD3+CD56-NKG2C+ fraction in several donors.

The chain carries TRBV27 and TRBJ1-2, with 9 bases aligning to TRBD1. The source material was PBMCs. The TCR sequence derives from a woman aged 18-29 years in good health. CDR3 residues: CGPRGSHRDRDDGYTF. CDR3 nucleotide sequence: TGTGGTCCCCGGGGGTCCCACCGGGACAGGGATGATGGCTACACCTTC.